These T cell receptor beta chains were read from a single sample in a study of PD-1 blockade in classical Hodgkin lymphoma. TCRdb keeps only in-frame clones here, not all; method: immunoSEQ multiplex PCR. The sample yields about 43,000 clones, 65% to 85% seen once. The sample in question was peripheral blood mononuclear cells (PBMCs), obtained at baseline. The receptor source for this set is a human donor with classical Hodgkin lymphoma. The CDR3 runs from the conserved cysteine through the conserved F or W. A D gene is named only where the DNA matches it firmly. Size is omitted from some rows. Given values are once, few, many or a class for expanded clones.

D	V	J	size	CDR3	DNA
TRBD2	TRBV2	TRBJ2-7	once	CASSEARIAGTYEQYF	TGTGCCAGCAGTGAAGCTAGAATAGCGGGTACCTACGAGCAGTACTTC
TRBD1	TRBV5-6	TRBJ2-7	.	CASSLGTGAYEQYF	TGTGCCAGCAGCCTGGGGACAGGGGCCTACGAGCAGTACTTC
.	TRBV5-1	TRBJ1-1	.	CASSLAPGRPEAFF	TGCGCCAGCAGCTTGGCCCCAGGTAGACCTGAAGCTTTCTTT
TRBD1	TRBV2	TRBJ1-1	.	CASSRDRGVSEAFF	TGTGCCAGCAGCCGGGACAGGGGAGTATCTGAAGCTTTCTTT
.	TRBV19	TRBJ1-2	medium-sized	CASIPWGSNYGYTF	TGTGCCAGTATCCCGTGGGGTTCTAACTATGGCTACACCTTC
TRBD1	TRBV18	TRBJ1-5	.	CASSGERGRTDQPQHF	TGTGCCAGCTCAGGCGAGAGGGGGCGAACAGATCAGCCCCAGCATTTT
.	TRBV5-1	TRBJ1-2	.	CASSPSPEQGELYGYTF	TGCGCCAGCAGCCCTTCCCCGGAACAGGGAGAACTCTATGGCTACACCTTC
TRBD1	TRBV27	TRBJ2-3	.	CASSLSPGQGPHWGTDTQYF	TGTGCCAGCAGTTTATCCCCGGGACAGGGCCCTCACTGGGGCACAGATACGCAGTATTTT
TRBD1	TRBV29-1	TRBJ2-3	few	CSVEDPGQGTDTQYF	TGCAGCGTTGAAGATCCCGGACAGGGAACAGATACGCAGTATTTT
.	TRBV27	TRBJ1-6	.	CASRRGARDNSPLHF	TGTGCCAGCAGGCGGGGGGCGAGGGATAATTCACCCCTCCACTTT
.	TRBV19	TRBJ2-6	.	CASSIMGSLVSGANVLTF	TGTGCCAGTAGTATAATGGGATCACTTGTCTCTGGGGCCAACGTCCTGACTTTC
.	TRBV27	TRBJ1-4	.	CASSYATNEKLFF	TGTGCCAGCAGTTATGCAACTAATGAAAAACTGTTTTTT
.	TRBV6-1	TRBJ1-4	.	CASSPWGSGEKLFF	TGTGCCAGCAGTCCTTGGGGAAGCGGGGAAAAACTGTTTTTT
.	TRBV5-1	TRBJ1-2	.	CASSPTGLNYGYTF	TGCGCCAGCAGCCCTACAGGGCTTAACTATGGCTACACCTTC
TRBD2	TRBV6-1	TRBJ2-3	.	CASSESPGLAGGQDTQYF	TGTGCCAGCAGTGAATCCCCCGGGCTAGCGGGGGGCCAGGATACGCAGTATTTT
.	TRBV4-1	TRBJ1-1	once	CASSLSEGRNTEAFF	TGCGCCAGCAGCCTGAGCGAGGGTCGAAACACTGAAGCTTTCTTT
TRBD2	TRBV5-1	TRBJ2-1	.	CASSSLEGGPYFF	TGCGCCAGCAGCTCTTTGGAGGGAGGGCCTTATTTCTTC
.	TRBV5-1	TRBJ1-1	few	CASSLSGMTTEAFF	TGCGCCAGCAGCTTGTCCGGGATGACCACTGAAGCTTTCTTT
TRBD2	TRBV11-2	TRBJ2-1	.	CASSRGGQGVPGMGEQFF	TGTGCCAGCAGCCGCGGGGGGCAGGGCGTCCCGGGGATGGGTGAGCAGTTCTTC
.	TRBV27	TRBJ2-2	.	CASSTNTGELFF	TGTGCCAGCAGTACGAACACCGGGGAGCTGTTTTTT
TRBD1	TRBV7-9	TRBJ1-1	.	CASSSGQGTNTEAFF	TGTGCCAGCAGCTCCGGACAGGGAACGAACACTGAAGCTTTCTTT
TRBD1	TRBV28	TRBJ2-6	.	CASSTTGAGANVLTF	TGTGCCAGCAGTACGACAGGGGCTGGGGCCAACGTCCTGACTTTC
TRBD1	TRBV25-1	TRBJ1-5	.	CASSESGTAFSNQPQHF	TGTGCCAGCAGTGAATCCGGGACAGCCTTTAGCAATCAGCCCCAGCATTTT
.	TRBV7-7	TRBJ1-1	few	CASSLAGNTEAFF	TGTGCTAGCAGCTTGGCGGGGAACACTGAAGCTTTCTTT
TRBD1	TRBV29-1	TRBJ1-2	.	CSVEDLQGGRSGYTF	TGCAGCGTTGAAGATCTTCAGGGGGGGCGAAGTGGCTACACCTTC
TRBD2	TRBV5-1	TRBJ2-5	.	CASSLAPQGGRETQYF	TGCGCCAGCAGCTTGGCCCCTCAGGGAGGGCGAGAGACCCAGTACTTC
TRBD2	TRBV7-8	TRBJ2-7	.	CASSLSIAGDEQYF	TGTGCCAGCAGCCTCTCAATAGCGGGAGACGAGCAGTACTTC
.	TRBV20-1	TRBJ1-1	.	CSAAFNTEAFF	TGCAGTGCTGCCTTTAACACTGAAGCTTTCTTT
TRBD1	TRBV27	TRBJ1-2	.	CASSPETGLLGYTF	TGTGCCAGCAGTCCGGAGACAGGGCTCCTTGGCTACACCTTC
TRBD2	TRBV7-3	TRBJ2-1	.	CASSPVAGAYNEQFF	TGTGCCAGCAGCCCCGTCGCGGGGGCCTACAATGAGCAGTTCTTC
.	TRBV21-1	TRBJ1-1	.	CASSKYGKMRDGQGSEAFF	TGTGCCAGCAGCAAATACGGGAAAATGCGGGATGGGCAGGGGTCTGAAGCTTTCTTT
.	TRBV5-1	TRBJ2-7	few	CASSLFEGSYEQYF	TGCGCCAGCAGCTTATTTGAGGGATCCTACGAGCAGTACTTC
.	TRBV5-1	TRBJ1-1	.	CASSYLPLGQTSSEAFF	TGCGCCAGCAGCTACCTTCCTCTGGGACAAACCTCATCTGAAGCTTTCTTT
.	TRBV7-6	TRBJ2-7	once	CASSLTVSEQYF	TGTGCCAGCAGCTTAACTGTGTCCGAGCAGTACTTC
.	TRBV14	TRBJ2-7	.	CASRGVNYEQYF	TGTGCCAGCCGCGGTGTAAACTACGAGCAGTACTTC
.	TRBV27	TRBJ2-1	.	CASSLAGSSYNEQFF	TGTGCCAGCAGCCTTGCTGGTAGCTCCTACAATGAGCAGTTCTTC
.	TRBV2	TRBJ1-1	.	CASSDPGELDTEAFF	TGTGCCAGCAGTGACCCAGGGGAGTTGGACACTGAAGCTTTCTTT
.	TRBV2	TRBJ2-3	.	CASSEGGGQDTQYF	TGTGCCAGCAGTGAAGGGGGGGGGCAAGATACGCAGTATTTT
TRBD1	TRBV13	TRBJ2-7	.	CASSHLGTARDNEQYF	TGTGCCAGCAGCCATTTGGGGACAGCCAGAGATAATGAGCAGTACTTC
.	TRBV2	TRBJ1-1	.	CASVEDGTFVAEAFF	TGTGCCAGCGTTGAGGACGGAACTTTTGTTGCTGAAGCTTTCTTT
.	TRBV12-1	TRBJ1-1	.	CASSLSLTERNTEAFF	TGTGCCAGCAGCTTATCCCTGACAGAGAGGAACACTGAAGCTTTCTTT
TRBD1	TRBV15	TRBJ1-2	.	CATSSLGQGVNYGYTF	TGTGCCACCAGCAGCCTGGGACAGGGGGTAAACTATGGCTACACCTTC
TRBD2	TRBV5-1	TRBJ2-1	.	CASSPRGGAQGIEQFF	TGCGCCAGCAGCCCCCGGGGGGGGGCCCAAGGGATTGAGCAGTTCTTC
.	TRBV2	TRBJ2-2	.	CASSADRIGELFF	TGTGCCAGCAGCGCGGACCGGATCGGGGAGCTGTTTTTT
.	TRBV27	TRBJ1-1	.	CASGNRKGSYSTEAFF	TGTGCCAGCGGGAACAGAAAAGGGAGTTATAGCACTGAAGCTTTCTTT